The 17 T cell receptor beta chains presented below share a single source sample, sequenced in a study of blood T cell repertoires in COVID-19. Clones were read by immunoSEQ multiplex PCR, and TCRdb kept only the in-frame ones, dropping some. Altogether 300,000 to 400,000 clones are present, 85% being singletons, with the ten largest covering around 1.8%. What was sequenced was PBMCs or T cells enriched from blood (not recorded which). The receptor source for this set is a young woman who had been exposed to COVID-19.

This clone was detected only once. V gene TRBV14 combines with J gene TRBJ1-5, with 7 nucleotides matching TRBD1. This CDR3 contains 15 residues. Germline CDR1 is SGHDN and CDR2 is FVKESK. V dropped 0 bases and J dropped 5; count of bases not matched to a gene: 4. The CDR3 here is CASSQDGTGDQPQHF. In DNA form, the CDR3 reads TGTGCCAGCAGCCAAGACGGAACAGGGGATCAGCCCCAGCATTTT.

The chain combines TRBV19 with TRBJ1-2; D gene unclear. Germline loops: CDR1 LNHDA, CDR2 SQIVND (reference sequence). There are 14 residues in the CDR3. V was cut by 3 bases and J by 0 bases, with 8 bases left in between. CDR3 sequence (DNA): TGTGCCAGTAGTATGTCCAGGACTAACTATGGCTACACCTTC. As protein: CASSMSRTNYGYTF. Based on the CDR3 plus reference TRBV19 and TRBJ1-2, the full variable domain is DGGITQSPKYLFRKEGQNVTLSCEQNLNHDAMYWYRQDPGQGLRLIYYSQIVNDFQKGDIAEGYSVSREKKESFPLTVTSAQKNPTAFYLCASSMSRTNYGYTFGSGTRLTVV.

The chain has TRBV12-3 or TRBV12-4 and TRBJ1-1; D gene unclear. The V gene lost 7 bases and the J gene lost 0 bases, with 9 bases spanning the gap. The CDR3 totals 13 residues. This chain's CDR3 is CASTLTLNTEAFF. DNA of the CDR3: TGTGCCAGCACCCTGACATTGAACACTGAAGCTTTCTTT.

The CDR3 reads CASSYEGTGDYTF. CDR3 coding DNA: TGTGCCAGCAGTTACGAGGGGACAGGGGATTACACCTTC. This chain connects TRBV6-2 or TRBV6-3 to TRBJ1-2, with 10 bases fitting TRBD1. Germline CDR1 MNHEY, CDR2 SVGEGT. This CDR3 has 13 residues. V lost 2 bases and J lost 11; bases outside the gene matches: 5.

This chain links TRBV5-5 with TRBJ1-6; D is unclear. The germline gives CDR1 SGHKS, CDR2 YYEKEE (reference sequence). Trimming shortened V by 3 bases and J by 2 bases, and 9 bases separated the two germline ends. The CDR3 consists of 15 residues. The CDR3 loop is CASSYGDPYNSPLHF. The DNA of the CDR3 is TGTGCCAGCAGCTACGGGGATCCCTATAATTCACCCCTCCACTTT.

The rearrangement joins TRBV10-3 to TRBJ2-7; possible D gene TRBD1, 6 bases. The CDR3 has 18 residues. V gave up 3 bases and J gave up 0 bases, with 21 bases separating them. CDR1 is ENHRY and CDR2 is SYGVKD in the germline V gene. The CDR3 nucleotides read TGTGCCATCAGTGACCCGAATCTCGGGACACTGAGCTCCTACGAGCAGTACTTC. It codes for CAISDPNLGTLSSYEQYF.

The CDR3: CASSFISDLLYF. The CDR3 bases are TGTGCCAGCAGTTTTATTAGCGACTTGTTGTACTTC. This sequence joins TRBV28 and TRBJ2-4, with a possible D match to TRBD2 (5 bases). V lost 3 bases and J lost 15, with 15 bases in between. The CDR3 is 12 amino acids. CDR1 and CDR2 from the germline V gene are MDHEN and SYDVKM. The variable domain in full, completed from reference TRBV28 and TRBJ2-4, reads DVKVTQSSRYLVKRTGEKVFLECVQDMDHENMFWYRQDPGLGLRLIYFSYDVKMKEKGDIPEGYSVSREKKERFSLILESASTNQTSMYLCASSFISDLLYFGAGTRLSVL.

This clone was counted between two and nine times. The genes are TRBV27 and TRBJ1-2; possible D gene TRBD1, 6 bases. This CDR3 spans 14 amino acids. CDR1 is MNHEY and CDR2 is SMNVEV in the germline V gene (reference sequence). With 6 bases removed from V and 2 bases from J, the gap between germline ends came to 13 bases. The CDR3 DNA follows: TGTGCCAGCAGCCTACAGGGAAGGAACTATGGCTACACCTTC. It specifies CASSLQGRNYGYTF.

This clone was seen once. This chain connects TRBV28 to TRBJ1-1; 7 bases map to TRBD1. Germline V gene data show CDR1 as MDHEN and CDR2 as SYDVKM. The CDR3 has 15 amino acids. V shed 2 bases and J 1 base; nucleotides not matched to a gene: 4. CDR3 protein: CASSLDYRGNTEAFF. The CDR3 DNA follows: TGTGCCAGCAGTTTAGATTACAGGGGGAACACTGAAGCTTTCTTT.

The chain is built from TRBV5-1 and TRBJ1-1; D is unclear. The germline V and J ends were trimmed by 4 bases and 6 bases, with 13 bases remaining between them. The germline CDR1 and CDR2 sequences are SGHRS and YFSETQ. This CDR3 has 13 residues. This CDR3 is CASSVTSGAEAFF. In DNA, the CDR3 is TGCGCCAGCAGCGTGACAAGCGGTGCTGAAGCTTTCTTT.

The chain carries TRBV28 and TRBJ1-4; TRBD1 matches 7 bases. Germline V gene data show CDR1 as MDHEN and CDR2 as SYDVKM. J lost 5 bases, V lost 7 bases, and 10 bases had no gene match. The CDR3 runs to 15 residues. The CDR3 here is CASMDVGRGNEKLFF. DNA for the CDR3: TGTGCCAGCATGGACGTAGGCAGGGGGAATGAAAAACTGTTTTTT.

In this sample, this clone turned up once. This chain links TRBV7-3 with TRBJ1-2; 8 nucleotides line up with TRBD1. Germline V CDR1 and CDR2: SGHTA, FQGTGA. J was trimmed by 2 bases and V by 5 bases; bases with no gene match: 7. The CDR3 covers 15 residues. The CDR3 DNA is TGTGCCAGCAGCCCCGGGACAGGTGGAAACTATGGCTACACCTTC. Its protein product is CASSPGTGGNYGYTF.

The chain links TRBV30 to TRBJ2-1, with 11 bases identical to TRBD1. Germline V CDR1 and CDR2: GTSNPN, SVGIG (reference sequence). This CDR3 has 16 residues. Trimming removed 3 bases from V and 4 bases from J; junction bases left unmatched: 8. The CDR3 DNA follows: TGTGCCTGGAGGAGGCACCGGGACAGGGGGTACAATGAGCAGTTCTTC. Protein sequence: CAWRRHRDRGYNEQFF.

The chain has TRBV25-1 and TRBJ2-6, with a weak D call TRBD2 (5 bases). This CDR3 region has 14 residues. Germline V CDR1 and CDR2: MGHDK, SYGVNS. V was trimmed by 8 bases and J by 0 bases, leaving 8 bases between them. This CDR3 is CASGGSSGANVLTF. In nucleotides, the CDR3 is TGTGCCAGCGGAGGAAGCTCTGGGGCCAACGTCCTGACTTTC.

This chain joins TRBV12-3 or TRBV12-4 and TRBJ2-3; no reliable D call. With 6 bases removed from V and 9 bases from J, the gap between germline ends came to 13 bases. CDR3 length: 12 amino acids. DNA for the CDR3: TGTGCCAGCAGCCTAACAACCGGGACGCAGTATTTT. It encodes CASSLTTGTQYF.

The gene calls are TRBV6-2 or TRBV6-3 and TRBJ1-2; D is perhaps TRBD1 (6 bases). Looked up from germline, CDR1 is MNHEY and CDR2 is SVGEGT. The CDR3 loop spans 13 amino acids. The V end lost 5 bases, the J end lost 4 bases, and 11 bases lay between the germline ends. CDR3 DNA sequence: TGTGCCAGCAGTAACAGGGCGGTCTATGGCTACACCTTC. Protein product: CASSNRAVYGYTF.

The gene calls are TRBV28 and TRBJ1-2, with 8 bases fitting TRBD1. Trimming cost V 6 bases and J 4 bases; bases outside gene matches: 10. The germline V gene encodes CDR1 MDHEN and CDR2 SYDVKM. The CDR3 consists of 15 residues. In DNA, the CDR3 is TGTGCCAGCAGCCCTCCCAGGGGGCGCGCCTATGGCTACACCTTC. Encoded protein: CASSPPRGRAYGYTF.